This T cell receptor (beta chain) was profiled in a study of blood T cell repertoires in COVID-19. The CDR3 runs 13 residues. V was shortened by 4 bases and J by 3 bases, with 12 bases between the two germline ends. Germline lookup yields CDR1 SQVTM and CDR2 ANQGSEA. The data were produced by immunoSEQ multiplex PCR, yet TCRdb's version contains in-frame clones alone and is incomplete. This sample has 230,000 or so clones; 90% occur once, and the top ten carry around 2.3%. This rearrangement joins TRBV29-1 to TRBJ1-1; a weak D match, TRBD1 (6 bases). Sequencing input: peripheral blood. The TCR was taken from a woman in her sixties with COVID-19, enrolled during active disease. CDR3 sequence (DNA): TGCAGCGTTGTCGGGGGGGCTGACACTGAAGCTTTCTTT. Translating gives CSVVGGADTEAFF.